Shown below are 9 T cell receptor beta chains from a single sample sequenced in a study of identical twins. TCRdb used MiXCR to reprocess the 5' RACE reads, holding one entry per CDR3 protein. Altogether some 760,000 distinct CDR3 sequences are present, roughly 18% being singletons, with the ten largest covering about an eighth. This sample was shared with a second study, whose subject was T cells expressing NK-cell markers.

Sequencing input: PBMCs. These receptor sequences come from a woman younger than 30 in good health.

This clonotype was observed a handful of times. This chain links TRBV7-9 with TRBJ2-3, with TRBD2 identical over 8 bases. The junction had 10 bases not matched to a gene; V was cut back by 2 bases and J by 9 bases. The V gene's germline CDR1 is SEHNR and CDR2 FQNEAQ (reference sequence). The CDR3 has 15 amino acids. CDR3 in amino acids: CASSLSSGRGDTQYF. The DNA of the CDR3 is TGTGCCAGCAGCTTATCCAGCGGGAGAGGCGACACGCAGTATTTT.

This clonotype was seen only a few times. The gene calls are TRBV12-3 or TRBV12-4 and TRBJ1-2; TRBD1 might be the D (6 bases). The CDR3 contains 11 residues. V shed 3 bases and J shed 12 bases, with 11 bases lying between them. Here the CDR3 reads CASSFGGLNTF. CDR3 sequence (DNA): TGTGCCAGCAGTTTCGGGGGGCTAAACACCTTC.

The chain employs TRBV4-2 and TRBJ2-1; no reliable D call. Trimming took 3 bases from V and 5 from J, leaving 5 bases between them. The length of the CDR3 is 12 residues. Germline CDR1 is LGHNA and CDR2 is YNFKEQ. CDR3 sequence (DNA): TGTGCCAGCAGCCACGAAAACAATGAGCAGTTCTTC. This sequence encodes CASSHENNEQFF.

The chain combines TRBV6-8 with TRBJ1-5, with TRBD1 matching over 8 bases. This CDR3 is 17 amino acids long. Trimming at V came to 6 bases and at J to 1 base, leaving 11 bases not matched to a gene. The germline CDR1 and CDR2 sequences are MNHGY and SAAAGT. CDR3 amino acids: CASSRMDRVGSNQPQHF. The CDR3 region has the DNA TGTGCCAGCAGCCGAATGGACAGGGTGGGGAGCAATCAGCCCCAGCATTTT.

J is TRBJ2-1 and V is TRBV5-6; 11 bases are a match to TRBD2. Germline assignment: CDR1 SGHDT and CDR2 YYEEEE. This CDR3 has 14 amino acids. With V trimmed by 4 bases and J by 8 bases, 5 bases remained unmatched. This CDR3 reads CASSETSGIYEQFF. The CDR3 DNA follows: TGTGCCAGCAGCGAGACTAGCGGGATCTATGAGCAGTTCTTC.

This clonotype was counted a few times. DNA for the CDR3: TGTGCCAGCTCACCAAGGCGGTCAATTGCAGATACGCAGTATTTT. The encoded protein is CASSPRRSIADTQYF. The chain couples TRBV18 to TRBJ2-3, with D unclear. The CDR3 has 15 amino acids. Trimming cost V 2 bases and J 4 bases, with 13 bases left between them. Germline CDR1 KGHSH, CDR2 LQKENI.

The gene calls are TRBV5-1 and TRBJ2-4; no definite D call. Germline V gives CDR1 SGHRS, CDR2 YFSETQ. This CDR3 region has 14 residues. Trimming cost V 7 bases and J 1 base, with 12 bases left between them. The DNA of the CDR3 is TGCGCCAGCGCCTTATCCAGGGCCAAAAACATTCAGTACTTC. Residues: CASALSRAKNIQYF.

This clonotype occurred a few times. This chain joins TRBV12-3 or TRBV12-4 and TRBJ1-2; D not resolved. This CDR3 spans 10 amino acids. The germline V and J ends were trimmed by 8 bases and 4 bases, with 5 bases remaining between them. CDR3 amino acids: CASDPYGYTF. The CDR3 nucleotides are TGTGCCAGCGATCCCTATGGCTACACCTTC.

The rearrangement links TRBV12-3 or TRBV12-4 to TRBJ2-5; 8 bases map to TRBD1. The V gene end was trimmed by 6 bases and the J gene end by 4 bases; junction bases not matched to a gene: 7. The CDR3 consists of 14 residues. CDR3 protein: CASRTGAGGETQYF. CDR3 coding DNA: TGTGCCAGCAGGACAGGGGCAGGGGGAGAGACCCAGTACTTC.